The T cell receptor beta chain described here comes from a study of shared clonotypes between healthy human individuals. Naivety among CD8 cells was defined by CD45RO negativity and positive CCR7 selection, thereby excluding terminally differentiated effector memory CD45RA+ cells. Study-wide points: The generation probabilities recorded for non-shared clonotypes fell below those of clonotypes shared by all four donors.

The method was immunoSEQ multiplex PCR; TCRdb's version includes in-frame clones alone and lacks a portion of them. The sample consists of about 870,000 clones, around 92% of them appearing once. The germline V gene encodes CDR1 MGHRA and CDR2 YSYEKL. V was clipped by 0 bases and J by 4 bases; unmatched bases: 8. The CDR3 covers 16 residues. On this clone: The antigen is unknown.

Material: naive CD8+ T cells sorted from blood. The receptor was isolated from a man aged 25 to 40 in good health. The J gene is TRBJ1-1, the V gene TRBV4-1; 7 bases align to TRBD1. The CDR3 spells CASSQEWTGGSTEAFF. The CDR3 DNA is TGCGCCAGCAGCCAAGAATGGACAGGCGGTTCCACTGAAGCTTTCTTT.